One sample yielded the 20 T cell receptor beta chains listed below, sequenced in a study of vaccination effects on CD4 cells after COVID-19. Sequencing used immunoSEQ multiplex PCR; TCRdb keeps in-frame clones, though not all of them. The repertoire consists of more than 40,000 clones, with more than 75% occurring once and the leading ten covering around 11%. Their antigens are not known. Isolation of CD4+ T cells took place after more than 9 days of culture. The sample was CD4+ T cells from PBMCs cultured without peptide, taken before COVID-19 vaccination. The receptors shown here come from a human donor who had a prior SARS-CoV-2 infection.

This clone came up once. V gene TRBV2 combines with J gene TRBJ2-1; D is unclear. V was trimmed by 2 bases and J by 0 bases, leaving 8 bases between them. This CDR3 spans 15 amino acids. Germline V lookup: CDR1 SNHLY, CDR2 FYNNEI. CDR3 protein: CASSETSISYNEQFF. The CDR3 DNA is TGTGCCAGCAGTGAAACGAGTATCTCCTACAATGAGCAGTTCTTC.

This chain joins TRBV6-6 and TRBJ2-6; possibly TRBD1 for D (5 bases). CDR1 is MNHNY, CDR2 SVGAGI, per germline (reference sequence). Trimming removed 6 bases from V and 0 bases from J, with 9 bases in between. The CDR3 has 15 residues. CDR3 in amino acids: CASRTGNSGANVLTF. CDR3 in DNA: TGTGCCAGCAGAACAGGAAACTCTGGGGCCAACGTCCTGACTTTC.

This rearrangement joins TRBV5-6 to TRBJ1-2; D perhaps matches TRBD1 (5 bases). The V end lost 3 bases, the J end lost 0 bases, and 21 bases lay between the germline ends. Germline V gene lookup returns CDR1 SGHDT and CDR2 YYEEEE. The CDR3 spans 18 residues. CDR3 DNA: TGTGCCAGCAGCTGGAGCCGCGGGGTGGGGCTTGCTAACTATGGCTACACCTTC. It is translated as CASSWSRGVGLANYGYTF.

This clone was detected once. This same CDR3 is encoded by further DNA sequences in the sample. V and J are TRBV7-3 and TRBJ2-2, with D possibly TRBD1 on 6 matching bases. The CDR3 covers 14 residues. The ends were cut back, 5 bases at V and 4 bases at J, with 11 bases in the middle. Germline lookup yields CDR1 SGHTA and CDR2 FQGTGA. CDR3 DNA: TGTGCCAGCAGCCTCAGGGGTGGCACCGGGGAGCTGTTTTTT. This codes for CASSLRGGTGELFF.

This sequence joins TRBV19 and TRBJ1-1, with 11 positions matching TRBD1. Germline V gene sequence: CDR1 LNHDA, CDR2 SQIVND (reference sequence). V trimming: 4 bases; J trimming: 4 bases; junction bases outside the gene matches: 2. This CDR3 comprises 14 residues. Written as DNA, the CDR3 is TGTGCCAGTAGTAGGGGGACAGGGGGCACTGAAGCTTTCTTT. It encodes CASSRGTGGTEAFF.

This chain uses TRBV19 with TRBJ2-5; 7 bases are shared with TRBD1. J lost 5 bases, V lost 0 bases, and 3 bases had no gene match. The CDR3 is 14 residues long. The germline gives CDR1 LNHDA, CDR2 SQIVND (reference sequence). The chain's CDR3 is CASSIDAQGETQYF. CDR3 nucleotide sequence: TGTGCCAGTAGTATAGATGCACAGGGGGAGACCCAGTACTTC.

CDR3 nucleotide sequence: TGTGCCAGCAGTCTAAGGAGCTCCTACGAGCAGTACTTC. It yields the protein CASSLRSSYEQYF. J is TRBJ2-7 and V is TRBV6-5; no clear D gene. The CDR3 is 13 amino acids. Germline values: CDR1 MNHEY, CDR2 SVGAGI. V was cut by 5 bases and J by 0 bases, with 8 bases left in between.

This clone was counted between two and nine times. The chain recombines TRBV9 with TRBJ2-1; maybe TRBD2 (6 bases). This CDR3 has 18 residues. Trimming stripped 0 bases from V and 0 bases from J, with 16 bases between. Germline CDR1 and CDR2: SGDLS and YYNGEE. CDR3 residues: CASSVVSGGSFSYNEQFF. CDR3 DNA: TGTGCCAGCAGCGTAGTAAGTGGGGGGTCCTTCTCCTACAATGAGCAGTTCTTC.

The chain links TRBV5-1 to TRBJ2-1, with a possible D match to TRBD1 (7 bases). V was cut by 0 bases and J by 3 bases, with 13 bases left in between. This CDR3 comprises 16 residues. Germline V gene lookup returns CDR1 SGHRS and CDR2 YFSETQ. The CDR3 protein is CASSLGVQGGYNEQFF. DNA for the CDR3: TGCGCCAGCAGCTTGGGGGTCCAGGGGGGCTACAATGAGCAGTTCTTC.

The chain links TRBV4-1 to TRBJ2-3, with D tentatively TRBD1 (6 bases). The CDR3 extends over 15 amino acids. CDR1 MGHRA and CDR2 YSYEKL come from the germline V gene. With 7 bases removed from V and 4 bases from J, the gap between germline ends came to 18 bases. In DNA, the CDR3 is TGCGCCAGCACTCCCGAGCCCAGGGGCTCAGATACGCAGTATTTT. Translation gives CASTPEPRGSDTQYF.

The V call is TRBV3-1 (or the pseudogene TRBV3-2), the J call TRBJ2-3, with D unclear. Germline CDR1 is LGHDT and CDR2 is YNNKEL (reference sequence). The CDR3 has 12 residues. Trimming shortened V by 5 bases and J by 7 bases, and 10 bases separated the two germline ends. As DNA, the CDR3 is TGTGCCAGCAGCTACCGCTCGAATACGCAGTATTTT. Its protein is CASSYRSNTQYF.

This chain links TRBV15 with TRBJ2-5; D gene ambiguous. Trimming cost V 1 base and J 2 bases, with 17 bases left between them. The CDR3 has 17 residues. Germline CDR1 LNHNV, CDR2 YYDKDF (reference sequence). This CDR3 reads CATSRVPPPSDQETQYF. CDR3 nucleotides: TGTGCCACCAGCAGAGTTCCCCCTCCGAGCGATCAAGAGACCCAGTACTTC. Based on the CDR3 plus reference TRBV15 and TRBJ2-5, the full variable domain is DAMVIQNPRYQVTQFGKPVTLSCSQTLNHNVMYWYQQKSSQAPKLLFHYYDKDFNNEADTPDNFQSRRPNTSFCFLDIRSPGLGDTAMYLCATSRVPPPSDQETQYFGPGTRLLVL.

The V gene is TRBV19, the J gene TRBJ2-3; no reliable D call. V lost 5 bases, J lost 2 bases, and 17 bases lay in between. The germline gives CDR1 LNHDA, CDR2 SQIVND (reference sequence). This CDR3 is 16 amino acids long. The CDR3 DNA reads TGTGCCAGTAGTTGGACGTCGCCCACCCCCACAGATACGCAGTATTTT. This translates into CASSWTSPTPTDTQYF.

This clone was seen once. The V and J genes are TRBV25-1 and TRBJ1-5, with unresolved D. This CDR3 is 15 amino acids long. Germline-derived CDR1 and CDR2 are MGHDK and SYGVNS. The CDR3 here is CAEPRQVNSNQPQHF. CDR3 sequence (DNA): TGTGCAGAACCGCGGCAGGTAAATAGCAATCAGCCCCAGCATTTT.

The chain is built from TRBV4-2 and TRBJ2-1; the match to TRBD2 covers 12 bases. Trimming took 3 bases from V and 8 from J; bases not matched to a gene: 5. The germline V gene has CDR1 LGHNA and CDR2 YNFKEQ. This CDR3 contains 15 residues. This chain's CDR3 is CASSHTSGGSYEQFF. In DNA form, the CDR3 reads TGTGCCAGCAGCCACACTAGCGGGGGGTCATATGAGCAGTTCTTC.

This clone came up a few times. This chain connects TRBV7-9 to TRBJ1-4; TRBD1 might be the D (6 bases). Germline V gene lookup returns CDR1 SEHNR and CDR2 FQNEAQ (reference sequence). V was trimmed by 0 bases and J by 4 bases, leaving 9 bases between them. This CDR3 has 15 amino acids. The CDR3 loop is CASSLARTVNEKLFF. CDR3 DNA: TGTGCCAGCAGCTTAGCGAGGACAGTTAATGAAAAACTGTTTTTT. Together with reference TRBV7-9 and TRBJ1-4, the CDR3 gives the full variable domain: DTGVSQNPRHKITKRGQNVTFRCDPISEHNRLYWYRQTLGQGPEFLTYFQNEAQLEKSRLLSDRFSAERPKGSFSTLEIQRTEQGDSAMYLCASSLARTVNEKLFFGSGTQLSVL.

The V and J genes are TRBV19 and TRBJ2-3; no reliable D call. The CDR3 contains 12 residues. Germline CDR1 reads LNHDA; CDR2 reads SQIVND (reference sequence). The V and J ends lost 6 bases and 7 bases respectively, with 11 bases between them. The CDR3 nucleotides read TGTGCCAGTAGCTCCGGACGCTATACGCAGTATTTT. This encodes CASSSGRYTQYF.

This clone was recorded a few times. V gene TRBV4-1 combines with J gene TRBJ2-1, with a tentative D call TRBD1 (6 bases). This CDR3 is 14 amino acids long. Per the germline V gene, CDR1 is MGHRA and CDR2 is YSYEKL. Trimming took 1 base from V and 4 from J, leaving 8 bases between them. The CDR3 spells CASSQGGRYNEQFF. For the CDR3, the DNA is TGCGCCAGCAGCCAAGGGGGGCGATACAATGAGCAGTTCTTC.

The gene calls are TRBV4-2 and TRBJ1-1; D might be TRBD1 (6 bases). Germline V gene sequence: CDR1 LGHNA, CDR2 YNFKEQ. The CDR3 extends over 15 amino acids. The ends were cut back, 0 bases at V and 5 bases at J, with 13 bases in the middle. CDR3 coding DNA: TGTGCCAGCAGCCAAGATATGGGGGCTCAGACTGAAGCTTTCTTT. It is translated as CASSQDMGAQTEAFF.

The rearrangement links TRBV2 to TRBJ1-2; D call uncertain. The CDR3 is 14 amino acids. The V gene's germline CDR1 is SNHLY and CDR2 FYNNEI. The V and J ends lost 4 bases and 0 bases respectively, with 9 bases between them. CDR3 sequence: CASSAQSTNYGYTF. The CDR3 region has the DNA TGTGCCAGCAGTGCCCAGAGTACTAACTATGGCTACACCTTC.